A single sample gave rise to the 26 T cell receptor beta chains below, sequenced in a study of human T cells and chemical hapten exposure. As to time point: patch test 2, 6 weeks after DPC sensitization. Treatment indicated: therapeutic diphenylcyclopropenone sensitization with weekly scalp DPC. TCRdb redid the calling of the RACE reads with MiXCR, one entry per CDR3 protein. The sample yields over 130,000 distinct CDR3 sequences, 10% to 15% seen once. The source material was whole blood, sampled in connection with sensitization to the hapten diphenylcyclopropenone (DPC). All receptors derive from a woman in her fifties or sixties with alopecia areata. Some clones in this sample may be carry-over from other donors' samples.

The table lists this clonotype with many counts. The chain has TRBV5-1 and TRBJ2-1; D is possibly TRBD2 (6 bases). CDR3 length: 15 residues. Germline V lookup: CDR1 SGHRS, CDR2 YFSETQ. V lost 0 bases, J lost 2 bases, and 9 bases lay in between. The DNA for the CDR3 is TGCGCCAGCAGCTTGGACGGGAGCACCTACAATGAGCAGTTCTTC. As protein: CASSLDGSTYNEQFF.

The chain is built from TRBV27 and TRBJ2-3; 9 bases are a match to TRBD2. CDR3 length: 16 amino acids. CDR1 and CDR2 from the germline V gene are MNHEY and SMNVEV (reference sequence). The trim removed 3 bases at V and 0 bases at J, leaving 4 bases unmatched. In DNA form, the CDR3 reads TGTGCCAGCAGTTTGTCTAGCGGGATTAGCACAGATACGCAGTATTTT. This translates into CASSLSSGISTDTQYF.

This clonotype was picked up a small number of times. The chain recombines TRBV9 with TRBJ2-2; D not certain. The CDR3 is 17 residues long. Germline CDR1 reads SGDLS; CDR2 reads YYNGEE. V lost 0 bases and J lost 2, with 14 bases in between. CDR3 in amino acids: CASSVAQGRLNTGELFF. As DNA, the CDR3 is TGTGCCAGCAGCGTAGCCCAAGGCCGCCTAAACACCGGGGAGCTGTTTTTT.

On this clonotype: Mismatch with germline at one junction end may stem from a read error. V is TRBV7-7 and J is TRBJ2-5; no clear D gene. Germline-derived CDR1 and CDR2 are SSHAT and FNYEAQ (reference sequence). This CDR3 has 14 residues. This CDR3 is CASSLATSQETQYF. The DNA for the CDR3 is TGTGCTAGCAGCTTAGCTACGAGTCAAGAGACCCAGTACTTC.

This clonotype occurred a few times. The chain couples TRBV6-5 to TRBJ2-7, with TRBD2 matching over 8 bases. Germline CDR1 reads MNHEY; CDR2 reads SVGAGI. The J segment lost 6 bases and the V segment lost 5 bases, leaving 9 bases of the junction unmatched. The CDR3 sequence is 14 residues long. The chain's CDR3 is CASSGTRDGSEQYF. The CDR3 nucleotides are TGTGCCAGCAGTGGGACTAGAGACGGCAGCGAGCAGTACTTC.

This clonotype showed up just a few times. This chain links TRBV12-3 or TRBV12-4 with TRBJ2-2; D possibly corresponds to TRBD2 (5 bases). Deletions cut 2 bases from V and 4 bases from J, with 17 bases between. The CDR3 consists of 17 residues. CDR3 bases: TGTGCCAGCAGTTTACCCCGTAGCCGGGCGGGCACCGGGGAGCTGTTTTTT. Amino acids: CASSLPRSRAGTGELFF.

The V call is TRBV19, the J call TRBJ2-1; 11 positions agree with TRBD2. Trimming removed 5 bases from V and 5 bases from J; junction bases left unmatched: 8. Per germline, CDR1 LNHDA and CDR2 SQIVND (reference sequence). The CDR3 sequence is 16 residues long. CDR3 sequence: CASSHPGLAADNEQFF. CDR3 nucleotide sequence: TGTGCCAGTAGTCACCCGGGACTAGCGGCCGACAATGAGCAGTTCTTC.

This chain uses TRBV7-2 with TRBJ2-1; D remains unclear. Germline V CDR1 and CDR2: SGHTA, FQGNSA. Trimming stripped 5 bases from V and 13 bases from J, with 15 bases between. The CDR3 consists of 12 residues. CDR3 amino acids: CASSLGRRLQFF. The DNA of the CDR3 is TGTGCCAGCAGCCTCGGACGGCGACTCCAGTTCTTC.

Only a few counts were recorded for this clonotype. The V gene is TRBV30, the J gene TRBJ2-1, with a tentative D call TRBD1 (7 bases). Germline assignment: CDR1 GTSNPN and CDR2 SVGIG (reference sequence). V lost 1 base, J lost 6 bases, and 16 bases lay in between. This CDR3 has 15 residues. CDR3: CAWSGGTVVGNEQFF. The DNA for the CDR3 is TGTGCCTGGAGTGGCGGGACAGTGGTGGGCAATGAGCAGTTCTTC.

The chain carries TRBV21-1 and TRBJ1-1. TRBV21-1 is a recognized pseudogene. The CDR3 totals 16 residues. CDR3 DNA sequence: TGTGCCAGCAGCAAAGCTGGCCAGGGCCTGAACACTGAAGCTTTCTTT. Protein sequence: CASSKAGQGLNTEAFF.

In this sample, this clonotype turned up many times. The V gene is TRBV25-1, the J gene TRBJ1-4; possibly TRBD1 for D (5 bases). V lost 2 bases and J lost 7, with 11 bases in between. CDR1 MGHDK and CDR2 SYGVNS come from the germline V gene. CDR3 length equals 14 residues. In nucleotides, the CDR3 is TGTGCCAGCAGTGAAATGGGGCAGGGTGAAAAACTGTTTTTT. It is translated as CASSEMGQGEKLFF.

This clonotype was counted many times. The gene calls are TRBV9 and TRBJ2-2, with TRBD1 identical over 7 bases. CDR1 is SGDLS and CDR2 is YYNGEE in the germline V gene. The CDR3 has 16 amino acids. V was pared by 3 bases and J by 3 bases, with 8 bases of the junction left unmatched. Here the CDR3 reads CASSADRTTYTGELFF. For the CDR3, the DNA is TGTGCCAGCAGCGCGGACAGGACGACTTACACCGGGGAGCTGTTTTTT.

This clonotype was picked up many times. J is TRBJ1-2 and V is TRBV20-1; TRBD1 matches 10 bases. J gave up 1 base and V 1 base, and 6 bases lay outside the gene matches. The CDR3 totals 16 residues. Germline V gene sequence: CDR1 DFQATT, CDR2 SNEGSKA (reference sequence). The CDR3 region is CSARGQGAQNNYGYTF. The CDR3 coding sequence is TGCAGTGCTAGAGGACAGGGGGCGCAGAATAACTATGGCTACACCTTC.

The chain employs TRBV14 and TRBJ1-3; a weak D match, TRBD1 (5 bases). The CDR3 is 18 residues long. Looked up from germline, CDR1 is SGHDN and CDR2 is FVKESK. Deletions cut 1 base from V and 0 bases from J, with 16 bases between. CDR3 sequence: CASSQVGTGLSSGNTIYF. CDR3 coding DNA: TGTGCCAGCAGCCAAGTAGGAACAGGATTGAGCTCTGGAAACACCATATATTTT.

The gene calls are TRBV29-1 and TRBJ2-5; D gene ambiguous. The V end lost 7 bases, the J end lost 4 bases, and 13 bases lay between the germline ends. CDR3 length equals 12 residues. The V gene's germline CDR1 is SQVTM and CDR2 ANQGSEA. CDR3 nucleotide sequence: TGCAGCGCCGGCACTGGCGGAGAGACCCAGTACTTC. Translation gives CSAGTGGETQYF.

This clonotype was seen repeatedly, ten times or more. The chain joins TRBV12-3 or TRBV12-4 to TRBJ2-1; 12 bases map to TRBD2. With V trimmed by 6 bases and J by 12 bases, 3 bases remained unmatched. This CDR3 has 12 amino acids. CDR3 in DNA: TGTGCCAGCAGCCCGACTAGCGGGAGGCAGTTCTTC. Residues: CASSPTSGRQFF.

The J gene is TRBJ1-6, the V gene TRBV20-1; no definite D call. Germline assignment: CDR1 DFQATT and CDR2 SNEGSKA (reference sequence). CDR3 size: 13 residues. Trimming shortened V by 3 bases and J by 8 bases, and 11 bases separated the two germline ends. CDR3 in amino acids: CSASKGPDSPLHF. The CDR3 DNA sequence: TGCAGTGCTAGTAAGGGCCCGGATTCACCCCTCCACTTT.

In its sample, this clonotype was seen many times. The DNA for the CDR3 is TGCAGCGTTGACGGGCCCCTGAACACTGAAGCTTTCTTT. As protein: CSVDGPLNTEAFF. J is TRBJ1-1 and V is TRBV29-1; the D is unclear. CDR3 size: 13 residues. V gave up 3 bases and J gave up 0 bases, with 8 bases separating them. The germline CDR1 and CDR2 sequences are SQVTM and ANQGSEA.

At least ten counts were recorded for this clonotype. The chain combines TRBV9 with TRBJ2-6, with D unclear. V shed 4 bases and J shed 2 bases, with 16 bases lying between them. CDR3 length: 17 amino acids. The germline gives CDR1 SGDLS, CDR2 YYNGEE. The CDR3 bases are TGTGCCAGCAGCTCATGGACGGCCCAAACTGGGGCCAACGTCCTGACTTTC. Translated: CASSSWTAQTGANVLTF.

The sample holds a few counts of this clonotype. CDR3 protein: CSVLQGVGETQYF. In DNA, the CDR3 is TGCAGCGTTCTACAGGGGGTCGGTGAGACCCAGTACTTC. V usage is TRBV29-1 and J usage is TRBJ2-5; 8 bases line up with TRBD1. The germline CDR1 and CDR2 sequences are SQVTM and ANQGSEA. Germline trimming cut 5 bases from V and 5 bases from J; bases unmatched to any gene: 7. CDR3 length: 13 amino acids.

This clonotype was seen only a few times. V is TRBV10-3 and J is TRBJ2-3; 11 bases fit TRBD2. CDR1 is ENHRY, CDR2 SYGVKD, per germline. CDR3 length: 15 amino acids. V lost 2 bases and J lost 4; bases outside the gene matches: 2. This CDR3 is CAISETSGSPDTQYF. CDR3 coding DNA: TGTGCCATCAGTGAGACTAGCGGGAGCCCAGATACGCAGTATTTT.

This clonotype was seen at least ten times. The CDR3 bases are TGTGCCAGTAGCGTAGGACGGACGAGCACCGGGGAGCTGTTTTTT. It encodes CASSVGRTSTGELFF. The gene calls are TRBV19 and TRBJ2-2; D is uncertain. Germline CDR1 is LNHDA and CDR2 is SQIVND (reference sequence). The CDR3 spans 15 residues. Between the trimmed V and J ends, which lost 6 bases and 4 bases, there was a span of 15 bases.

V gene TRBV5-6 combines with J gene TRBJ2-3; TRBD2 aligns across 7 bases. The CDR3 has 17 residues. Trimming removed 0 bases from V and 5 bases from J; junction bases left unmatched: 12. Germline CDR1 reads SGHDT; CDR2 reads YYEEEE. The CDR3: CASSLEASGGGVDTQYF. The CDR3, as DNA: TGTGCCAGCAGCTTGGAGGCTAGCGGAGGTGGGGTAGATACGCAGTATTTT.

The chain couples TRBV12-3 or TRBV12-4 to TRBJ2-1; TRBD2 matches at 10 bases. CDR3 length: 15 residues. The V and J ends lost 8 bases and 4 bases, in that order; junction bases with no gene match: 8. The CDR3 DNA reads TGTGCCAGCCTCCCAGTAGCGGGAGGATACAATGAGCAGTTCTTC. It codes for CASLPVAGGYNEQFF.

In DNA form, the CDR3 reads TGTGCCAGCAGCCCCCGTCGGAGCGGGAGGGTGACAGATACGCAGTATTTT. As protein: CASSPRRSGRVTDTQYF. The chain combines TRBV7-2 with TRBJ2-3, with TRBD2 identical over 10 bases. The trim removed 5 bases at V and 3 bases at J, leaving 11 bases unmatched. CDR3 length equals 17 residues. The V gene's germline CDR1 is SGHTA and CDR2 FQGNSA.

This clonotype was picked up many times. This chain uses TRBV7-9 with TRBJ1-1, with a possible D match to TRBD1 (6 bases). The CDR3 consists of 15 residues. With 0 bases removed from V and 1 base from J, the gap between germline ends came to 9 bases. Germline V gene data show CDR1 as SEHNR and CDR2 as FQNEAQ (reference sequence). The CDR3 DNA sequence: TGTGCCAGCAGCTTAGCGGGGGGCCCGAACACTGAAGCTTTCTTT. Amino acids: CASSLAGGPNTEAFF.